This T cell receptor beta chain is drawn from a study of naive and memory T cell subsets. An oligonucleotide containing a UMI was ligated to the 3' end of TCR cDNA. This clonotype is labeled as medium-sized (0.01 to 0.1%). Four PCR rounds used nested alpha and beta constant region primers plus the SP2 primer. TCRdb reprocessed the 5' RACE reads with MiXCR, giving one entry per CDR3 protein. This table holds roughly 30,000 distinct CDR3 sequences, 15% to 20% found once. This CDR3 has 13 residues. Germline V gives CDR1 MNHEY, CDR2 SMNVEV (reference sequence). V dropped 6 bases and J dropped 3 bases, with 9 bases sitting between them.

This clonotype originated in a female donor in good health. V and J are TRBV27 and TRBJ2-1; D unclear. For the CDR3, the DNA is TGTGCCAGCAGGGACGTTGACTACAATGAGCAGTTCTTC. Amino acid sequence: CASRDVDYNEQFF.